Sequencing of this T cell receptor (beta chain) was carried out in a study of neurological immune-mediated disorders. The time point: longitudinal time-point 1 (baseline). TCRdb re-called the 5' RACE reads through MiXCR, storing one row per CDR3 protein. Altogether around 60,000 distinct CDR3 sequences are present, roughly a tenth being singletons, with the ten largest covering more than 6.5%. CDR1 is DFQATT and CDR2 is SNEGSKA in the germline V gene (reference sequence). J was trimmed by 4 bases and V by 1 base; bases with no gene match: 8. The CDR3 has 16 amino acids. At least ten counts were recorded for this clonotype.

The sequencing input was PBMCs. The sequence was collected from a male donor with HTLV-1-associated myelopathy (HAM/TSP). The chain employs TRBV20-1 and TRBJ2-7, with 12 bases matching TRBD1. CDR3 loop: CSARARAGQGAYEQYF. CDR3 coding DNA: TGCAGTGCTAGAGCGAGGGCGGGACAGGGGGCTTACGAGCAGTACTTC.